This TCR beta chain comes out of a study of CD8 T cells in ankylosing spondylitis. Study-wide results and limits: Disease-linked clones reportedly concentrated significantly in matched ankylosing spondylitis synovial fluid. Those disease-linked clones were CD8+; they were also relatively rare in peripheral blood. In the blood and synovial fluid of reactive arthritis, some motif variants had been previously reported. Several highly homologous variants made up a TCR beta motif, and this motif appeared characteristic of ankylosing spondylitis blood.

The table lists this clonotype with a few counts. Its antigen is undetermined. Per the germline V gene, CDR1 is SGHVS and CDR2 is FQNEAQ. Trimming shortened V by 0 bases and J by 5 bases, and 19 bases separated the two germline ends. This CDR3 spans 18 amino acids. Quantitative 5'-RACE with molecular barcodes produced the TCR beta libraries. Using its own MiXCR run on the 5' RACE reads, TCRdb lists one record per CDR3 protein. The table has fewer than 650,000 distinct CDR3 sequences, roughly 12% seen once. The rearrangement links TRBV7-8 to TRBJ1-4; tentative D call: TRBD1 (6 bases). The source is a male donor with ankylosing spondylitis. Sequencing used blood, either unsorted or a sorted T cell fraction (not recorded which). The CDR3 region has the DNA TGTGCCAGCAGCTTAGCCATTCCCTGGGGGCGGCGAAATGAAAAACTGTTTTTT. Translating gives CASSLAIPWGRRNEKLFF.